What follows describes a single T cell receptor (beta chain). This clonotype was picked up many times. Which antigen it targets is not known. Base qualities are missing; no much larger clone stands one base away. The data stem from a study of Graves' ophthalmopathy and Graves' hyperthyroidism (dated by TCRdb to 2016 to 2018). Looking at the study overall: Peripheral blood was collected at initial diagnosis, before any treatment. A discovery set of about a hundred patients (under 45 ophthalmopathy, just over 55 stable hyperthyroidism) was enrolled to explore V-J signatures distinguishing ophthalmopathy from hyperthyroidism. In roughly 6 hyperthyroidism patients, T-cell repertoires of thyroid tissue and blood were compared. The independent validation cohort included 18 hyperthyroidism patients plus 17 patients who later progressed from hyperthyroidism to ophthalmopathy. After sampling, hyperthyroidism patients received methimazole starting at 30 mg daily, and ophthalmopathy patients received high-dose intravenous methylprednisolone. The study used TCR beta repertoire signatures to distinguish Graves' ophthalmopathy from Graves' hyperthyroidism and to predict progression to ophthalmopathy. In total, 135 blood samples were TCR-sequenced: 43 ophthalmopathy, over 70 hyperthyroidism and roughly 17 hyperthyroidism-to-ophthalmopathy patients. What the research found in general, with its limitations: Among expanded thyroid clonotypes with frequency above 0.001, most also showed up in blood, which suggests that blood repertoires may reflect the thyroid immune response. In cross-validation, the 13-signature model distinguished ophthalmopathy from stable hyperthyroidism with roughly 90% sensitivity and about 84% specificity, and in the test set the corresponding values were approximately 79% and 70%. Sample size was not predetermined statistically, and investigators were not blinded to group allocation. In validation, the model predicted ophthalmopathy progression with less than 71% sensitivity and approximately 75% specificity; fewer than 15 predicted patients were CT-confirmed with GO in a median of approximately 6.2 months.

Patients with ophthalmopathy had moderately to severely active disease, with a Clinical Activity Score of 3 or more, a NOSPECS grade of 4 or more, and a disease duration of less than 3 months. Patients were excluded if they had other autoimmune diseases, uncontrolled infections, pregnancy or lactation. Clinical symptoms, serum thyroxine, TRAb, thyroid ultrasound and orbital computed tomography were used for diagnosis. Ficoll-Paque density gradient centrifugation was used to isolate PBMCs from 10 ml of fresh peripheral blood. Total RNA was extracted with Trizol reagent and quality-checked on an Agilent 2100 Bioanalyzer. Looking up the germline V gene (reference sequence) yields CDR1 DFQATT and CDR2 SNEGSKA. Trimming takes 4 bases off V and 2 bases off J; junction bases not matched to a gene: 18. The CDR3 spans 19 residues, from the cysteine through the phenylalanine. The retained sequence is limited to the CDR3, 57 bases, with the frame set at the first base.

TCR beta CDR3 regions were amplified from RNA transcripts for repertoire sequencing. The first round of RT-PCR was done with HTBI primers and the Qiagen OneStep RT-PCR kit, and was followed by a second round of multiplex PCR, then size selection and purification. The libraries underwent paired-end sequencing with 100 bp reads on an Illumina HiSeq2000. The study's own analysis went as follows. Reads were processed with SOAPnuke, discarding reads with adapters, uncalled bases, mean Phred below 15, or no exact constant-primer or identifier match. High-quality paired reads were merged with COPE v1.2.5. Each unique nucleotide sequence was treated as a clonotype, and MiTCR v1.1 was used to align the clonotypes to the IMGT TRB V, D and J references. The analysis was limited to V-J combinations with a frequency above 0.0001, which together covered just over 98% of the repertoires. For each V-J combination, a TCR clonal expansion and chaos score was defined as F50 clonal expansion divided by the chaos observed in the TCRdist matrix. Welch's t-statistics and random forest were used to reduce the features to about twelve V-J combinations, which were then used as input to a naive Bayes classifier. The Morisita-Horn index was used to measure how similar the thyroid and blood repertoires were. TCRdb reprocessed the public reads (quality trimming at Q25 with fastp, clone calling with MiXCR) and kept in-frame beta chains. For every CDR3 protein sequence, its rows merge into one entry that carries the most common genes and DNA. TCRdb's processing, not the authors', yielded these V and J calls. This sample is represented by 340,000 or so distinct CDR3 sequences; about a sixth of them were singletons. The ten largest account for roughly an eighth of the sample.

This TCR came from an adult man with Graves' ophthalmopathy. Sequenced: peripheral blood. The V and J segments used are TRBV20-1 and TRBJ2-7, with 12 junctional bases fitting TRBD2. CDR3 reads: CSAKGGGGLAGWGTYEQYF. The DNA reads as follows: TGCAGTGCTAAGGGGGGAGGTGGACTAGCGGGATGGGGGACCTACGAGCAGTACTTC.